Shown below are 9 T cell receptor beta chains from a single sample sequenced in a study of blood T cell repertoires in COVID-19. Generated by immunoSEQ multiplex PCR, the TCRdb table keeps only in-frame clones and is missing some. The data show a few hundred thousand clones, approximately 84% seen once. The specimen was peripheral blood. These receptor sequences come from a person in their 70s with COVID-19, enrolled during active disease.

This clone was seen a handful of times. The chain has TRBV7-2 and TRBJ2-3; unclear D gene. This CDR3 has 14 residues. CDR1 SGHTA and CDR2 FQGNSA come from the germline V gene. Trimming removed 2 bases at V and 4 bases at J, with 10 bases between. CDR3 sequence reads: CASSLPPYSDTQYF. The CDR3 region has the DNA TGTGCCAGCAGCTTACCCCCGTATTCAGATACGCAGTATTTT.

CDR3 loop: CASSLSPTGGGTEAFF. The DNA for the CDR3 is TGTGCCAGCAGCCTATCGCCGACAGGGGGAGGCACTGAAGCTTTCTTT. The V gene is TRBV7-3, the J gene TRBJ1-1, with 9 bases identical to TRBD1. The CDR3 loop spans 16 amino acids. In germline, CDR1 is SGHTA, CDR2 FQGTGA. The V segment lost 5 bases and the J segment 4 bases; nucleotides outside the gene matches: 11.

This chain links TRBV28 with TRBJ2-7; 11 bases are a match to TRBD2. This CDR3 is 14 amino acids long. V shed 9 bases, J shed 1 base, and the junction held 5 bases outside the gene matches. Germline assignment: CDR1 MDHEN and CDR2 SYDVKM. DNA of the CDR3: TGTGCCAGTAGAATAGCGGGGGGGTCCTACGAGCAGTACTTC. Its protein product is CASRIAGGSYEQYF.

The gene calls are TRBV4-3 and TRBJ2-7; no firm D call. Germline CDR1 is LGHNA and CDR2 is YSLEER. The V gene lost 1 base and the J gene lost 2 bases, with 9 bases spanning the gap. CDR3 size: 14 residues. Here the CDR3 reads CASSQVAETYEQYF. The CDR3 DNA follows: TGCGCCAGCAGCCAAGTGGCGGAAACCTACGAGCAGTACTTC.

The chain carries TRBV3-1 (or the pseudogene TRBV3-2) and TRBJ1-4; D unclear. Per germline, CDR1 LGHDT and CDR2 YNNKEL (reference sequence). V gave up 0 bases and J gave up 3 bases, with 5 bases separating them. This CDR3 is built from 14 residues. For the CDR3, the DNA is TGTGCCAGCAGCCAAGAGTTCTCTAATGAAAAACTGTTTTTT. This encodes CASSQEFSNEKLFF.

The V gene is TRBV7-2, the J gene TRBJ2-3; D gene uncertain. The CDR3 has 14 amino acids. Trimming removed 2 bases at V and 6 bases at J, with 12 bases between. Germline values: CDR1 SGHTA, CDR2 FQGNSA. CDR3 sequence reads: CASSLRLVPDTQYF. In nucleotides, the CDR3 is TGTGCCAGCAGCTTACGGTTAGTTCCCGATACGCAGTATTTT.

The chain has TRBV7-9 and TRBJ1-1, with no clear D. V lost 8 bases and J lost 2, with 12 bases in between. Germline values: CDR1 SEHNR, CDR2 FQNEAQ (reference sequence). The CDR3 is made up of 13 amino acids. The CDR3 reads CASGLAANTEAFF. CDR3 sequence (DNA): TGTGCCAGCGGTCTAGCGGCCAACACTGAAGCTTTCTTT.

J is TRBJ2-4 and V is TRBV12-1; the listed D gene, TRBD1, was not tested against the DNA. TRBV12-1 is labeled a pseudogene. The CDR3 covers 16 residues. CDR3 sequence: CASLGRVAWRKNIQYF. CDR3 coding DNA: TGTGCCAGCCTTGGCAGGGTAGCCTGGCGTAAAAACATTCAGTACTTC.

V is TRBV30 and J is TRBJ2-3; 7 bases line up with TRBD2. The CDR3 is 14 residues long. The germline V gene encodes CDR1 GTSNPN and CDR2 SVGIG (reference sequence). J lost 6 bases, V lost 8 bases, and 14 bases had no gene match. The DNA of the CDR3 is TGTGCCGCGGAGGGAGCCGGGGAGGGGGATACGCAGTATTTT. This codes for CAAEGAGEGDTQYF.